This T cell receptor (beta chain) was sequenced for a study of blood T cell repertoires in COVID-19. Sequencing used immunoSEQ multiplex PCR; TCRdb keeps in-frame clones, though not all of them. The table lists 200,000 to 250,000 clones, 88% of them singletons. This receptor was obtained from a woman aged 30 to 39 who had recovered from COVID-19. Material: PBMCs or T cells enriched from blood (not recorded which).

CDR3 loop: CASSYEWGGGHNEQFF. CDR3 nucleotides: TGTGCCAGCAGTTACGAATGGGGCGGGGGGCACAATGAGCAGTTCTTC. The rearrangement uses TRBV6-2 or TRBV6-3 and TRBJ2-1; the match to TRBD2 covers 8 bases. This CDR3 has 16 residues. Germline V gives CDR1 MNHEY, CDR2 SVGEGT. Losses at the gene ends were 2 bases for V and 5 bases for J; bases not matched to a gene: 8.